The following is a TCR beta chain sequence with its context. These data originate in a study of blood T cell repertoires in COVID-19. Study background: COVID-19 samples from acute and convalescent phases originated in the United States, Italy and Spain. T cells, B-cell-depleted T cells, or PBMCs provided the cDNA or gDNA that served as material.

Germline CDR1 and CDR2: SGHKS and YYEKEE (reference sequence). The CDR3 covers 15 residues. The V gene lost 3 bases and the J gene lost 5 bases, with 18 bases spanning the gap. Original methodology: Amplified reference gene primers provided the basis for estimating nucleated cell counts. Libraries were prepared by immunoSEQ multiplex PCR; TCRdb keeps only in-frame clonotypes and omits some of them. D and trimming come from the DNA, and the V and J calls and clone size come from that table. The sample lists 250,000 to 350,000 clones; approximately 87% were seen once. Followed longitudinally, the Seattle patients had been enrolled during active infection.

Sequencing used peripheral blood. This clonotype was obtained from a woman aged 25 to 39 with COVID-19, enrolled during active disease. V gene TRBV5-5 combines with J gene TRBJ2-7, with D perhaps matching TRBD1 (5 bases). The CDR3 DNA follows: TGTGCCAGCAGCTGGCTGGACAAGTCTCGCCACGAGCAGTACTTC. Its translation: CASSWLDKSRHEQYF. Full variable domain (rest looked up from reference TRBV5-5 and TRBJ2-7): DAGVTQSPTHLIKTRGQQVTLRCSPISGHKSVSWYQQVLGQGPQFIFQYYEKEERGRGNFPDRFSARQFPNYSSELNVNALLLGDSALYLCASSWLDKSRHEQYFGPGTRLTVT.